This T cell receptor (beta chain) is drawn from a study of T-cell memory formation after mild COVID-19. Study in general: The TCR clusters were mostly specific to one donor. Whole-study results and caveats: Some responding clones appeared in pre-infection memory, suggesting cross-reactive memory joined. Clonal second-wave expansions that peaked on day 37 had unconfirmed SARS-CoV-2 specificity.

A single record per CDR3 protein comes from TCRdb applying MiXCR to the 5' RACE reads. This sample has 550,000 to 600,000 distinct CDR3 sequences, with 20% to 25% found just once. In regard to this clonotype: The antigen remains unidentified.

The sample comprised PBMCs or a T cell subset sorted from them (not recorded which). The receptor was isolated from an adult woman who had mild COVID-19 (a few samples of this study predate the infection). Cell type and time point are not known.

The CDR3 sequence is CASSLYPPDRVNGETQYF. The CDR3 DNA reads TGTGCCAGCAGTTTATACCCGCCCGACAGGGTAAACGGAGAGACCCAGTACTTC. The J gene is TRBJ2-5, the V gene TRBV27; the match to TRBD1 covers 7 bases. Unmatched junction bases numbered 15, after V lost 1 base and J lost 4 bases. Germline CDR1 reads MNHEY; CDR2 reads SMNVEV (reference sequence). This CDR3 region has 18 residues.